A selection of T cell receptor beta chains follows, all from one sample in a study of shared T cell receptors in the human thymus. TCRdb keeps only in-frame clones here, not all; method: immunoSEQ multiplex PCR. The sample has about 660,000 clones; more than 75% are singletons. The same sample was also studied in work on human thymus T cells.

Sequenced material: thymocytes. These receptor sequences come from a boy younger than two with a congenital heart defect. CDR3s leave out the opening cysteine and the closing phenylalanine or tryptophan. Some rows have no size entry. The others give once, few or many, or a class for an expanded clone.

TRBV11-2	NA	ASSLGTSYEQY
TRBV2	NA	ASVDYRTGSNYGYT
TRBV4-2	NA	ASSPRGQVRNTEAF
TRBV21-1	NA	ASSKGLRGQMSNQPQH
TRBV2	NA	ASSVGDRGTLEQY
TRBV27	NA	ASSDLVTGELF
TRBV15	NA	ATSRGQGIITEAF
TRBV9	NA	ASSVSGPETQY
TRBV5-6	NA	ASSLAVSTNEKLF
TRBV30	NA	AWTKTGTGTTDTQY
TRBV28	NA	ASSSRDRGHQPQH
TRBV14	once	ASSRGGASGNEKLF
TRBV5-8	NA	ASTLQGLNYGYT
TRBV4-3	NA	ASSHLRRGDEQF
TRBV7-8	NA	ASSRGGQWRNEQF
TRBV20-1	NA	SGKRETQY
TRBV9	NA	ASSVSSGGEGEQF
TRBV5-6	few	ASSSHRDSSYEQY
TRBV5-1	NA	ASSLVGRGNSPLH
TRBV25-1	NA	ASSVGQLGAF
TRBV28	NA	ASSFGTPAGARGYT
TRBV6-1	NA	ASSEDWGQGVNQPQH
TRBV5-6	NA	ASSLAPPGGSYNSPLH
TRBV7-2	NA	ASSFGQWERNTEAF
TRBV5-1	NA	ASSLVVDPPRGSAKNIQY
TRBV5-1	NA	ASSGTLGRDIYEQY
TRBV4-3	few	ASSQSASTGIEETQY
TRBV9	NA	ASSPAAGGPTDTQY
TRBV4-1	NA	ASRELQGADYGYT
TRBV5-4	NA	ASSQEGTSGSDTQY
TRBV6-1	NA	ASSDWVGDVWVYEQY
TRBV6-5	once	ASSYSDGELF
TRBV2	NA	ASGGKVELF